Shown below are 30 T cell receptor beta chains from a single sample sequenced in a study (dated by TCRdb to 2013 to 2016). Cells that were CD4+CD25+CD127-/low were isolated as Tregs. Libraries were built with 5' RACE. The instrument given in TCRdb is Illumina MiSeq. TCRdb itself trimmed the public reads at Q25 with fastp, ran MiXCR and retained productive beta chains. Rows are unified per CDR3 protein, each entry keeping the most common DNA and genes. Recorded for this sample are under 65,000 distinct CDR3 sequences; less than 25% of them occurred a single time. 3.2% of the sample is taken by the ten largest. Sequencing was done on a sample of tumor-infiltrating Tregs sorted from the breast tumor. The receptors were sampled from a female donor with breast cancer.

The J gene is TRBJ2-1, the V gene TRBV11-3; 7 positions match TRBD2. Unmatched junction bases numbered 2, after V lost 3 bases and J lost 3 bases. CDR1 and CDR2 (germline): SGHNT, YENEEA. This CDR3 is 14 amino acids long. The CDR3 DNA sequence: TGTGCCAGCAGCTTGGGCGGGAGCTACAATGAGCAGTTCTTC. This codes for CASSLGGSYNEQFF. The entire variable domain, with the rest obtained from reference TRBV11-3 and TRBJ2-1, is as follows: EAGVVQSPRYKIIEKKQPVAFWCNPISGHNTLYWYLQNLGQGPELLIRYENEEAVDDSQLPKDRFSAERLKGVDSTLKIQPAELGDSAVYLCASSLGGSYNEQFFGPGTRLTVL.

A few counts support this clonotype. This sequence may be a read error, since a much larger clone differs from it by one base. This likely comes from a read error, as the CDR3 has no conserved phenylalanine or tryptophan at its end. The V gene is TRBV7-6, the J gene TRBJ1-1; D uncertain. Per the germline V gene, CDR1 is SGHVS and CDR2 is FNYEAQ. CDR3 length equals 14 residues. Trimming took 5 bases from V and 0 from J, leaving 10 bases between them. DNA for the CDR3: TGTGCCAGCAGCCCGTTGCGGATGAACACTGAAGCTTTCTCT. Translating it yields CASSPLRMNTEAFS.

By its share, this clonotype is medium-sized. V is TRBV11-2 and J is TRBJ2-7; D uncertain. V lost 0 bases and J 0 bases, leaving 9 bases between the germline ends. This CDR3 has 15 amino acids. Germline V CDR1 and CDR2: SGHAT, FQNNGV. The CDR3 DNA sequence: TGTGCCAGCAGCTTAGAGGCGGCCAGCTCCTACGAGCAGTACTTC. This codes for CASSLEAASSYEQYF.

In this sample, this clonotype turned up a few times. V usage is TRBV12-3 or TRBV12-4 and J usage is TRBJ1-6; D gene uncertain. Trimming shortened V by 9 bases and J by 7 bases, and 10 bases separated the two germline ends. This CDR3 has 12 amino acids. The CDR3 nucleotides read TGTGCCAGTAGGGCACCCAATTCACCCCTCCACTTT. Protein product: CASRAPNSPLHF.

The chain carries TRBV7-8 and TRBJ2-1; tentatively, D is TRBD1 or TRBD2 (6 bases each). The CDR3 is 16 amino acids. With 2 bases removed from V and 4 bases from J, the gap between germline ends came to 15 bases. Germline loops: CDR1 SGHVS, CDR2 FQNEAQ. The CDR3 sequence: CASSLNSGAGYNEQFF. Here the CDR3 DNA reads TGTGCCAGCAGCTTAAACTCGGGGGCGGGATACAATGAGCAGTTCTTC.

The table lists this clonotype with many counts. The genes are TRBV29-1 and TRBJ1-1; maybe TRBD1 (5 bases). The CDR3 is made up of 13 amino acids. The V and J ends lost 4 bases and 1 base respectively, with 10 bases between them. The germline CDR1 and CDR2 sequences are SQVTM and ANQGSEA. For the CDR3, the DNA is TGCAGCGTTGCCCGACAGCGGAACACTGAAGCTTTCTTT. Protein: CSVARQRNTEAFF.

This clonotype was detected ten times or more. The chain carries TRBV10-3 and TRBJ2-5; 10 bases are a match to TRBD2. The CDR3 covers 13 residues. The V gene end was trimmed by 8 bases and the J gene end by 4 bases; junction bases not matched to a gene: 4. Per the germline V gene, CDR1 is ENHRY and CDR2 is SYGVKD. The CDR3 region has the DNA TGTGCCATCGCAGCGGGAGGGCCAGAGACCCAGTACTTC. It specifies CAIAAGGPETQYF.

The V and J genes are TRBV3-1 and TRBJ1-3, with D possibly matching TRBD1 (6 bases). Germline values: CDR1 LGHDT, CDR2 YNNKEL (reference sequence). CDR3 length: 14 amino acids. Deletions cut 3 bases from V and 6 bases from J, with 12 bases between. As DNA, the CDR3 is TGTGCCAGCAGCCACAGGGGTTCGATAAACACCATATATTTT. Amino acids: CASSHRGSINTIYF.

The V call is TRBV11-3, the J call TRBJ2-7; 11 nucleotides agree with TRBD1. Per the germline V gene, CDR1 is SGHNT and CDR2 is YENEEA. The CDR3 contains 15 residues. Losses at the gene ends were 4 bases for V and 4 bases for J; bases not matched to a gene: 6. CDR3 region: CASSWGQGVGYEQYF. The DNA of the CDR3 is TGTGCCAGCAGCTGGGGACAGGGGGTTGGATACGAGCAGTACTTC.

The V and J genes are TRBV5-1 and TRBJ1-5; no reliable D call. Germline V gives CDR1 SGHRS, CDR2 YFSETQ. The CDR3 runs 15 residues. V lost 0 bases to trimming and J lost 6 bases, with 13 bases between them. The chain's CDR3 is CASSLGGVRSQPQHF. The DNA of the CDR3 is TGCGCCAGCAGCTTGGGTGGGGTCCGGAGTCAGCCCCAGCATTTT.

This clonotype came up a few times. The V and J genes are TRBV6-6 and TRBJ2-6; 7 nucleotides agree with TRBD2. Germline V CDR1 and CDR2: MNHNY, SVGAGI (reference sequence). V lost 2 bases to trimming and J lost 0 bases; unmatched junction nucleotides: 7. The CDR3 sequence is 18 residues long. This CDR3 reads CASSYRGGASSGANVLTF. DNA for the CDR3: TGTGCCAGCAGTTACCGGGGAGGGGCGAGCTCTGGGGCCAACGTCCTGACTTTC.

The chain uses TRBV20-1 and TRBJ1-1; 8 bases agree with TRBD1. After removal of 2 bases from V and 5 bases from J, the junction contained 7 bases not matched to a gene. The CDR3 runs 14 residues. Looked up from germline, CDR1 is DFQATT and CDR2 is SNEGSKA (reference sequence). The CDR3 region has the DNA TGCAGTGCTAGAAAGCAGGGGGCAAATACTGAAGCTTTCTTT. Its translation: CSARKQGANTEAFF.

Many counts were recorded for this clonotype. The chain recombines TRBV29-1 with TRBJ1-2; a possible D gene is TRBD1 (6 bases). Trimming cost V 7 bases and J 0 bases, with 12 bases left between them. Looked up from germline, CDR1 is SQVTM and CDR2 is ANQGSEA. CDR3 length: 13 amino acids. CDR3 DNA: TGCAGCGCCCCGGACAGAGCTAACTATGGCTACACCTTC. This sequence encodes CSAPDRANYGYTF. The full variable domain, its missing parts supplied by reference TRBV29-1 and TRBJ1-2, is SAVISQKPSRDICQRGTSLTIQCQVDSQVTMMFWYRQQPGQSLTLIATANQGSEATYESGFVIDKFPISRPNLTFSTLTVSNMSPEDSSIYLCSAPDRANYGYTFGSGTRLTVV.

J is TRBJ2-7 and V is TRBV6-5; the D call may be TRBD1 or TRBD2 (6 bases each). Trimming took 2 bases from V and 0 from J, leaving 11 bases between them. CDR1 is MNHEY and CDR2 is SVGAGI in the germline V gene. CDR3 size: 15 residues. CDR3 sequence: CASSYRGGGSYEQYF. The CDR3 region has the DNA TGTGCCAGCAGTTACCGAGGGGGAGGCTCCTACGAGCAGTACTTC.

V gene TRBV6-1 combines with J gene TRBJ1-1, with D unresolved. CDR3 size: 16 residues. V was pared by 10 bases and J by 0 bases, with 21 bases between. The germline V gene encodes CDR1 MNHNS and CDR2 SASEGT. In nucleotides, the CDR3 is TGTGCCACCAAAAAGGACCCGAACCGAATGAACACTGAAGCTTTCTTT. Encoded protein: CATKKDPNRMNTEAFF.

This clonotype appeared a few times. This chain joins TRBV18 and TRBJ2-1, with D possibly being TRBD2 (5 bases). From germline, CDR1 is KGHSH and CDR2 LQKENI. The CDR3 spans 14 residues. The V gene lost 0 bases and the J gene lost 8 bases, with 11 bases spanning the gap. As DNA, the CDR3 is TGTGCCAGCTCACCACCGTTGTTAGCGCATGAGCAGTTCTTC. Its protein is CASSPPLLAHEQFF.

This chain links TRBV7-9 with TRBJ1-5; D gene unclear. The CDR3 is made up of 13 amino acids. V was cut by 5 bases and J by 5 bases, with 10 bases left in between. The germline V gene encodes CDR1 SEHNR and CDR2 FQNEAQ (reference sequence). The CDR3 DNA reads TGTGCCAGCAGCGGGTACAAGGATCAGCCCCAGCATTTT. Translating it yields CASSGYKDQPQHF.

In this sample, this clonotype turned up a few times. The V call is TRBV7-2, the J call TRBJ2-1; maybe TRBD1 (6 bases). CDR1 and CDR2 from the germline V gene are SGHTA and FQGNSA. The CDR3 contains 13 residues. The V and J ends lost 1 base and 10 bases respectively, with 11 bases between them. The CDR3: CASSLVWGQEQFF. The CDR3 nucleotides read TGTGCCAGCAGCTTAGTTTGGGGGCAAGAGCAGTTCTTC.

This chain connects TRBV2 to TRBJ2-5; D uncertain. There are 15 residues in the CDR3. Trimming stripped 5 bases from V and 2 bases from J, with 15 bases between. CDR1 is SNHLY and CDR2 is FYNNEI in the germline V gene. The CDR3 nucleotides are TGTGCCAGCAGTTTCGGTACGCTCCCTCAAGAGACCCAGTACTTC. Translating gives CASSFGTLPQETQYF.

This clonotype appeared many times. As DNA, the CDR3 is TGTGCCAGCAACCCAGGGCAGGGGAACACTGAAGCTTTCTTT. As protein: CASNPGQGNTEAFF. The chain couples TRBV12-3 or TRBV12-4 to TRBJ1-1; possible D gene TRBD1, 5 bases. V was pared by 7 bases and J by 1 base, with 13 bases between. The CDR3 has 14 residues.

The genes are TRBV20-1 and TRBJ2-7; D is perhaps TRBD1 (6 bases). The V gene lost 6 bases and the J gene lost 0 bases, with 15 bases spanning the gap. Germline V gene lookup returns CDR1 DFQATT and CDR2 SNEGSKA (reference sequence). The CDR3 is 14 residues long. CDR3 in DNA: TGCAGTGCCCAGGGGTTTAGCAGCTCCTACGAGCAGTACTTC. Translated: CSAQGFSSSYEQYF.

The chain employs TRBV5-1 and TRBJ1-1; 10 bases map to TRBD1. The CDR3 spans 13 residues. Trimming removed 8 bases from V and 7 bases from J; junction bases left unmatched: 8. Germline lookup yields CDR1 SGHRS and CDR2 YFSETQ. The CDR3 DNA is TGCGCCAGTACGGGACAGGGGAGTGGTGAAGCTTTCTTT. Translated, it gives CASTGQGSGEAFF.

For the CDR3, the DNA is TGTGCCAGCAGTAAAAACTCCTTCAATGACTATGGCTACACCTTC. Encoded protein: CASSKNSFNDYGYTF. This rearrangement joins TRBV6-6 to TRBJ1-2; no clear D. CDR1 and CDR2 (germline): MNHNY, SVGAGI (reference sequence). The CDR3 covers 15 residues. Deletions cut 5 bases from V and 3 bases from J, with 16 bases between.

V is TRBV6-1 and J is TRBJ1-1; the D is unclear. Germline CDR1 and CDR2: MNHNS and SASEGT. The CDR3 runs to 14 residues. The germline V and J ends were trimmed by 4 bases and 7 bases, with 16 bases remaining between them. CDR3 amino acids: CASSVSGLGIEAFF. CDR3 nucleotides: TGTGCCAGCAGTGTATCCGGGTTGGGCATTGAAGCTTTCTTT.

The chain is built from TRBV7-2 and TRBJ2-1, with TRBD2 matching 12 bases. The CDR3 length is 16 residues. Per germline, CDR1 SGHTA and CDR2 FQGNSA. Unmatched junction bases numbered 6, after V lost 6 bases and J lost 3 bases. CDR3: CASRLRTSGNYNEQFF. The CDR3 nucleotides are TGTGCCAGCAGACTTAGGACTAGCGGGAACTACAATGAGCAGTTCTTC.

This clonotype was counted a few times. The chain has TRBV4-1 and TRBJ2-1, with D perhaps TRBD2 (6 bases). Germline assignment: CDR1 MGHRA and CDR2 YSYEKL. Trimming removed 4 bases at V and 0 bases at J, with 13 bases between. The CDR3 is made up of 16 amino acids. The DNA for the CDR3 is TGCGCCAGCAGCCGTGGGACTTCTAGCTCCTACAATGAGCAGTTCTTC. It translates to CASSRGTSSSYNEQFF.

Remarks on this clonotype: One end of the junction varies from germline; a read error may be responsible. The J gene is TRBJ2-7, the V gene TRBV10-3, with unresolved D. Germline V gene data show CDR1 as ENHRY and CDR2 as SYGVKD. There are 14 residues in the CDR3. CDR3 residues: CASSEAGSGHEQYF. Here the CDR3 DNA reads TGTGCCAGCAGTGAAGCCGGGTCTGGCCACGAGCAGTACTTC.

This clonotype was detected only a few times. The chain joins TRBV9 to TRBJ2-3; a weak D match, TRBD2 (7 bases). Germline V lookup: CDR1 SGDLS, CDR2 YYNGEE. CDR3 size: 12 residues. V lost 10 bases, J lost 3 bases, and 12 bases lay in between. CDR3 sequence reads: CAGGGPTDTQYF. In nucleotides, the CDR3 is TGTGCCGGGGGGGGCCCTACAGATACGCAGTATTTT. Full variable domain (remainder filled in from reference TRBV9 and TRBJ2-3): DSGVTQTPKHLITATGQRVTLRCSPRSGDLSVYWYQQSLDQGLQFLIQYYNGEERAKGNILERFSAQQFPDLHSELNLSSLELGDSALYFCAGGGPTDTQYFGPGTRLTVL.

This clonotype ranks as medium-sized (0.01 to 0.1%). One junction end does not reproduce the germline sequence, and a read error may be involved. The chain combines TRBV6-2 or TRBV6-3 with TRBJ2-2, with TRBD1 matching 11 bases. Looked up from germline, CDR1 is MNHEY and CDR2 is SVGEGT. CDR3 length: 17 residues. This CDR3 reads CASRVIGQGAKTGELFF. CDR3 coding DNA: TGTGCCAGCAGAGTTATCGGACAGGGGGCGAAAACCGGGGAGCTGTTTTTT.

The table lists this clonotype with a count of one. At one boundary the junction diverges from the germline segment, which might be a read error. V usage is TRBV28 and J usage is TRBJ2-5, with D tentatively TRBD2 (5 bases). Germline CDR1 reads MDHEN; CDR2 reads SYDVKM. The CDR3 has 13 residues. The CDR3, as DNA: TGTGCCGGCAGTTTATACCCGGGGGAGACCCAGTACTTC. Its protein is CAGSLYPGETQYF.